These 27 T cell receptor beta chains originate from one sample sequenced in a study of blood T cell repertoires in COVID-19. Sequencing used immunoSEQ multiplex PCR; TCRdb keeps in-frame clones, though not all of them. The sample yields about 180,000 clones, approximately 92% seen once. Specimen: PBMCs or T cells enriched from blood (not recorded which). These receptors were taken from a woman in her forties with acute COVID-19.

V usage is TRBV5-4 and J usage is TRBJ2-1; D is ambiguous. Germline V gene sequence: CDR1 SGHNT, CDR2 YYREEE (reference sequence). The V end lost 4 bases, the J end lost 3 bases, and 17 bases lay between the germline ends. There are 16 residues in the CDR3. The CDR3 region is CASSRGLDGLYNEQFF. For the CDR3, the DNA is TGTGCCAGCAGCCGCGGTTTGGATGGCCTCTACAATGAGCAGTTCTTC.

The gene calls are TRBV3-1 (or the pseudogene TRBV3-2) and TRBJ2-3; D gene ambiguous. The CDR3 sequence is 14 residues long. The germline V and J ends were trimmed by 1 base and 3 bases, with 8 bases remaining between them. Germline CDR1 is LGHDT and CDR2 is YNNKEL (reference sequence). The CDR3 loop reads CASSQGSRTDTQYF. CDR3 DNA: TGTGCCAGCAGCCAAGGGTCCCGGACAGATACGCAGTATTTT.

The chain is built from TRBV11-2 and TRBJ2-2; no definite D call. V was pared by 2 bases and J by 6 bases, with 13 bases between. Germline V CDR1 and CDR2: SGHAT, FQNNGV. This CDR3 comprises 15 residues. The CDR3 DNA is TGTGCCAGCAGCTTATTGGGCTCGTCTCCCGGGGAGCTGTTTTTT. Protein: CASSLLGSSPGELFF.

The V gene is TRBV28, the J gene TRBJ1-1, with a tentative D call TRBD1 (5 bases). Germline CDR1 reads MDHEN; CDR2 reads SYDVKM. Trimming took 6 bases from V and 6 from J, leaving 14 bases between them. The CDR3 consists of 13 residues. In nucleotides, the CDR3 is TGTGCCAGCAGACAGGAACCGTCCCCTGAAGCTTTCTTT. Its protein product is CASRQEPSPEAFF. The full variable domain, completed using reference TRBV28 and TRBJ1-1, is DVKVTQSSRYLVKRTGEKVFLECVQDMDHENMFWYRQDPGLGLRLIYFSYDVKMKEKGDIPEGYSVSREKKERFSLILESASTNQTSMYLCASRQEPSPEAFFGQGTRLTVV.

V and J are TRBV6-5 and TRBJ2-5; 9 bases are a match to TRBD1. V trimming: 5 bases; J trimming: 5 bases; junction bases outside the gene matches: 9. The CDR3 totals 15 residues. CDR1 is MNHEY and CDR2 is SVGAGI in the germline V gene. This chain's CDR3 is CASSTGTGLDETQYF. DNA of the CDR3: TGTGCCAGCAGTACCGGGACAGGGTTGGACGAGACCCAGTACTTC.

This clone appeared a few times. The V gene is TRBV6-5, the J gene TRBJ2-7; 7 bases align to TRBD2. Germline CDR1 reads MNHEY; CDR2 reads SVGAGI. This CDR3 spans 13 amino acids. The trim removed 6 bases at V and 3 bases at J, leaving 5 bases unmatched. CDR3: CASRRGEGYEQYF. CDR3 sequence (DNA): TGTGCCAGCAGAAGAGGGGAGGGCTACGAGCAGTACTTC.

The V and J genes are TRBV5-5 and TRBJ2-3; a possible D gene is TRBD2 (7 bases). Germline V gene sequence: CDR1 SGHKS, CDR2 YYEKEE (reference sequence). This CDR3 spans 16 amino acids. Trimming stripped 0 bases from V and 2 bases from J, with 13 bases between. CDR3 coding DNA: TGTGCCAGCAGCTTGGCTGGCGGGGGCAACACAGATACGCAGTATTTT. It codes for CASSLAGGGNTDTQYF.

There are many counts of this clone. V and J are TRBV29-1 and TRBJ1-4; a possible D gene is TRBD1 (6 bases). The CDR3 has 17 amino acids. The germline CDR1 and CDR2 sequences are SQVTM and ANQGSEA. V was clipped by 6 bases and J by 8 bases, with 28 bases between them. As DNA, the CDR3 is TGCAGCGTCGACCCTTCTCCGGGGGGCGCATTTGGGGAAAAACTGTTTTTT. The encoded protein is CSVDPSPGGAFGEKLFF.

The chain combines TRBV3-1 (or the pseudogene TRBV3-2) with TRBJ2-2; TRBD1 matches at 7 bases. The length of the CDR3 is 15 residues. Germline lookup yields CDR1 LGHDT and CDR2 YNNKEL (reference sequence). V dropped 6 bases and J dropped 5; count of bases not matched to a gene: 9. CDR3 residues: CASRYSGQNTGELFF. Here the CDR3 DNA reads TGTGCCAGCAGGTACTCGGGACAGAATACCGGGGAGCTGTTTTTT.

This rearrangement joins TRBV5-4 to TRBJ2-3; a possible D gene is TRBD1 (5 bases). The CDR3 has 16 amino acids. V shed 2 bases and J shed 6 bases, with 19 bases lying between them. Germline V CDR1 and CDR2: SGHNT, YYREEE (reference sequence). The CDR3 DNA follows: TGTGCCAGCAGCTTTCGGGCTGGGGCTAGAAGCGATACGCAGTATTTT. Amino acid sequence: CASSFRAGARSDTQYF.

In nucleotides, the CDR3 is TGTGCAAGTCGATTTGACAGGGTTCTTCCACCCCTCCACTTT. This encodes CASRFDRVLPPLHF. The chain is built from TRBV12-2 and TRBJ1-6; TRBD1 is the table's D call and was not checked against the DNA. TRBV12-2 is assigned pseudogene status. This CDR3 has 14 amino acids.

The V and J genes are TRBV7-9 and TRBJ2-5, with D maybe TRBD1 (6 bases). CDR1 and CDR2 from the germline V gene are SEHNR and FQNEAQ (reference sequence). The CDR3 consists of 15 residues. With 0 bases removed from V and 5 bases from J, the gap between germline ends came to 13 bases. The CDR3 reads CASSLAGAVGETQYF. CDR3 in DNA: TGTGCCAGCAGCTTAGCGGGGGCGGTAGGGGAGACCCAGTACTTC. The variable domain in full, completed from reference TRBV7-9 and TRBJ2-5, reads DTGVSQNPRHKITKRGQNVTFRCDPISEHNRLYWYRQTLGQGPEFLTYFQNEAQLEKSRLLSDRFSAERPKGSFSTLEIQRTEQGDSAMYLCASSLAGAVGETQYFGPGTRLLVL.

The V and J genes are TRBV28 and TRBJ1-4; weak D call: TRBD1 (6 bases). This CDR3 region has 17 residues. Germline values: CDR1 MDHEN, CDR2 SYDVKM. Trimming took off 5 bases at V and 6 bases at J, with 22 bases between the two ends. The CDR3 loop reads CASSIGGGQPRDEKLFF. Written as DNA, the CDR3 is TGTGCCAGCAGTATAGGGGGGGGACAACCGAGGGATGAAAAACTGTTTTTT.

This rearrangement joins TRBV3-1 (or the pseudogene TRBV3-2) to TRBJ2-5, with 10 bases aligning to TRBD2. V was clipped by 3 bases and J by 2 bases; unmatched bases: 3. Germline assignment: CDR1 LGHDT and CDR2 YNNKEL (reference sequence). The CDR3 runs to 15 residues. CDR3 bases: TGTGCCAGCAGCCAGCGTAGCGGGAGGCAAGAGACCCAGTACTTC. Protein: CASSQRSGRQETQYF.

This clone has only one observation. CDR3 sequence (DNA): TGTGCCAGCAGCAGGACTAGCGGGAGTGGGTACGAGCAGTACTTC. The encoded protein is CASSRTSGSGYEQYF. The rearrangement joins TRBV11-1 to TRBJ2-7, with TRBD2 matching over 13 bases. J was trimmed by 4 bases and V by 5 bases; bases with no gene match: 5. The germline V gene encodes CDR1 SGHAT and CDR2 FQDESV (reference sequence). CDR3 length equals 15 residues.

This clone was seen just once. V is TRBV5-1 and J is TRBJ2-2, with 8 bases lining up with TRBD1. Unmatched junction bases numbered 2, after V lost 2 bases and J lost 5 bases. Germline-derived CDR1 and CDR2 are SGHRS and YFSETQ. CDR3 length equals 14 residues. CDR3 region: CASSFQGATGELFF. CDR3 nucleotide sequence: TGCGCCAGCAGCTTTCAGGGGGCTACCGGGGAGCTGTTTTTT.

This clone was observed once. The V call is TRBV19, the J call TRBJ2-7, with D perhaps matching TRBD2 (6 bases). CDR3 length equals 15 residues. Deletions cut 5 bases from V and 3 bases from J, with 17 bases between. Germline CDR1 and CDR2: LNHDA and SQIVND (reference sequence). The CDR3: CASSFIGTQNYEQYF. CDR3 nucleotides: TGTGCCAGTAGTTTCATCGGGACTCAAAACTACGAGCAGTACTTC.

The table lists this clone with a count of one. At one end the junction does not follow the germline gene, possibly because of a read error. The CDR3 sequence is CATGTTPWSGSNNEQFF. The CDR3 nucleotides are TGCGCCACCGGGACTACACCTTGGAGTGGCTCCAACAATGAGCAGTTCTTC. J is TRBJ2-1 and V is TRBV10-2, with 7 nucleotides matching TRBD2. The CDR3 is 17 amino acids. Per the germline V gene, CDR1 is WSHSY and CDR2 is SAAADI.

This clone was picked up one time. The chain recombines TRBV3-1 (or the pseudogene TRBV3-2) with TRBJ2-7; D may be TRBD1 (6 bases). CDR1 and CDR2 from the germline V gene are LGHDT and YNNKEL (reference sequence). The CDR3 is 14 amino acids. Trimming removed 2 bases from V and 4 bases from J, with 12 bases in between. The CDR3 region is CASSQLGTSYEQYF. In DNA form, the CDR3 reads TGTGCCAGCAGCCAACTTGGGACAAGTTACGAGCAGTACTTC.

This chain links TRBV7-6 with TRBJ1-4; unclear D gene. The CDR3 spans 15 residues. Per the germline V gene, CDR1 is SGHVS and CDR2 is FNYEAQ. Trimming pared 5 bases from V and 0 bases from J, leaving 10 bases between. The CDR3 sequence is CASSAGSATNEKLFF. DNA for the CDR3: TGTGCCAGCAGCGCCGGGAGTGCAACTAATGAAAAACTGTTTTTT. Full variable domain (remainder filled in from reference TRBV7-6 and TRBJ1-4): GAGVSQSPRYKVTKRGQDVALRCDPISGHVSLYWYRQALGQGPEFLTYFNYEAQQDKSGLPNDRFSAERPEGSISTLTIQRTEQRDSAMYRCASSAGSATNEKLFFGSGTQLSVL.

The DNA for the CDR3 is TGTGCCAGCAGGAAGACTAGCGTGGAGCAAGAGACCCAGTACTTC. It translates to CASRKTSVEQETQYF. The V and J genes are TRBV7-9 and TRBJ2-5; 8 bases match TRBD2. CDR1 SEHNR and CDR2 FQNEAQ come from the germline V gene (reference sequence). The CDR3 extends over 15 amino acids. Unmatched junction bases numbered 8, after V lost 6 bases and J lost 2 bases. Looking up the rest from reference TRBV7-9 and TRBJ2-5 gives the full variable domain: DTGVSQNPRHKITKRGQNVTFRCDPISEHNRLYWYRQTLGQGPEFLTYFQNEAQLEKSRLLSDRFSAERPKGSFSTLEIQRTEQGDSAMYLCASRKTSVEQETQYFGPGTRLLVL.

The chain carries TRBV7-2 and TRBJ2-1; 11 bases line up with TRBD2. V was pared by 1 base and J by 8 bases, with 4 bases of the junction left unmatched. Germline CDR1 is SGHTA and CDR2 is FQGNSA. This CDR3 spans 15 amino acids. The CDR3 nucleotides read TGTGCCAGCAGCTTAGGGCTAGCGGGGGGCGATGAGCAGTTCTTC. This sequence encodes CASSLGLAGGDEQFF.

V gene TRBV18 combines with J gene TRBJ1-4; D is possibly TRBD1 (5 bases). Trimming removed 8 bases from V and 7 bases from J, with 14 bases in between. This CDR3 has 13 residues. The germline V gene encodes CDR1 KGHSH and CDR2 LQKENI. The CDR3 DNA follows: TGTGCCAGCCGCGCGGGACGGGGTGAAAAACTGTTTTTT. As protein: CASRAGRGEKLFF. Together with reference TRBV18 and TRBJ1-4, the CDR3 gives the full variable domain: NAGVMQNPRHLVRRRGQEARLRCSPMKGHSHVYWYRQLPEEGLKFMVYLQKENIIDESGMPKERFSAEFPKEGPSILRIQQVVRGDSAAYFCASRAGRGEKLFFGSGTQLSVL.

This clone has only one observation. The V and J genes are TRBV18 and TRBJ1-2, with D hard to call. Trimming removed 0 bases at V and 6 bases at J, with 11 bases between. Germline CDR1 and CDR2: KGHSH and LQKENI. CDR3 length: 14 amino acids. CDR3 in amino acids: CASSPPMAADGYTF. For the CDR3, the DNA is TGTGCCAGCTCACCACCGATGGCGGCCGATGGCTACACCTTC.

The chain couples TRBV3-1 (or the pseudogene TRBV3-2) to TRBJ2-1; D is possibly TRBD2 (5 bases). Germline values: CDR1 LGHDT, CDR2 YNNKEL (reference sequence). The CDR3 spans 12 residues. The V end was cut by 4 bases, the J end by 12 bases, with 13 bases between. CDR3: CASSPGSQRQFF. The CDR3 nucleotides read TGTGCCAGCAGCCCGGGGAGTCAAAGGCAGTTCTTC.

This clone was seen only a few times. V and J are TRBV7-8 and TRBJ2-7; 13 bases fit TRBD2. J gave up 1 base and V 5 bases, and 11 bases lay outside the gene matches. The CDR3 spans 18 residues. Germline V gene lookup returns CDR1 SGHVS and CDR2 FQNEAQ. This chain's CDR3 is CASSIAGTSGAKSYEQYF. DNA for the CDR3: TGTGCCAGCAGCATTGCCGGGACTAGCGGGGCGAAATCCTACGAGCAGTACTTC.

CDR3 protein: CASSPPTRGGRETQYF. CDR3 in DNA: TGTGCCAGCAGCCCCCCGACGCGGGGGGGCCGGGAGACCCAGTACTTC. This rearrangement joins TRBV7-2 to TRBJ2-5; the match to TRBD2 covers 9 bases. The J segment lost 5 bases and the V segment lost 5 bases, leaving 12 bases of the junction unmatched. CDR3 size: 16 residues. In germline, CDR1 is SGHTA, CDR2 FQGNSA. Together with reference TRBV7-2 and TRBJ2-5, the CDR3 gives the full variable domain: GAGVSQSPSNKVTEKGKDVELRCDPISGHTALYWYRQSLGQGLEFLIYFQGNSAPDKSGLPSDRFSAERTGGSVSTLTIQRTQQEDSAVYLCASSPPTRGGRETQYFGPGTRLLVL.